What follows are 26 T cell receptor beta chains derived from one specimen sequenced in a study of blood T cell repertoires in COVID-19 (dated by TCRdb to the early 2020s). The library came from the immunoSEQ multiplex PCR assay. TCRdb mirrors the immuneACCESS table, restricted to in-frame sequences. Some clones are absent from its copies; in checked studies, under half trace to an unresolved V gene, and the reason for the others is unknown. Recorded for this sample are around 53,000 clones; 90% to 95% of them occurred a single time. More than 3% of the sample is held by the ten biggest clonotypes. The sequencing input was peripheral blood. These receptors were obtained from a human donor in a cohort sampled during active COVID-19.

The chain has TRBV3-1 (or the pseudogene TRBV3-2) and TRBJ2-5, with a possible D match to TRBD2 (5 bases). There are 17 residues in the CDR3. Germline lookup yields CDR1 LGHDT and CDR2 YNNKEL (reference sequence). V was clipped by 0 bases and J by 5 bases, with 19 bases between them. CDR3 nucleotides: TGTGCCAGCAGCCAAGATCTTTCCGGGGTGCGGAGGGAGACCCAGTACTTC. This sequence encodes CASSQDLSGVRRETQYF.

V and J are TRBV24-1 and TRBJ2-1; 8 nucleotides line up with TRBD1. Per the germline V gene, CDR1 is KGHDR and CDR2 is SFDVKD. V was pared by 3 bases and J by 1 base, with 10 bases of the junction left unmatched. The CDR3 totals 18 residues. CDR3 in DNA: TGTGCCACCAGTGATCCTGGACAGGGAGTTGGATCCTACAATGAGCAGTTCTTC. Translating it yields CATSDPGQGVGSYNEQFF.

The rearrangement joins TRBV10-3 to TRBJ1-5; no definite D call. Per the germline V gene, CDR1 is ENHRY and CDR2 is SYGVKD. The CDR3 length is 13 residues. V was shortened by 6 bases and J by 1 base, with 7 bases between the two germline ends. This chain's CDR3 is CAIREGSNQPQHF. CDR3 in DNA: TGTGCCATCAGGGAGGGCAGCAATCAGCCCCAGCATTTT.

The V call is TRBV15, the J call TRBJ2-7; D is undetermined. Germline CDR1 is LNHNV and CDR2 is YYDKDF (reference sequence). The CDR3 has 15 amino acids. Trimming left V 0 bases short and J 2 bases short, with 11 bases between. The CDR3 DNA reads TGTGCCACCAGCAGAGATGTTAACAGCCCCTACGAGCAGTACTTC. The encoded protein is CATSRDVNSPYEQYF.

The chain employs TRBV6-6 and TRBJ1-4; D is ambiguous. CDR1 is MNHNY and CDR2 is SVGAGI in the germline V gene (reference sequence). The CDR3 has 11 amino acids. V lost 5 bases and J lost 10, with 8 bases in between. The CDR3 protein is CASSETGKLFF. In DNA, the CDR3 is TGTGCCAGCAGTGAAACGGGAAAACTGTTTTTT.

In its sample, this clone was seen a few times. The chain links TRBV19 to TRBJ1-2; 9 bases are shared with TRBD1. Germline assignment: CDR1 LNHDA and CDR2 SQIVND (reference sequence). V lost 4 bases, J lost 8 bases, and 8 bases stayed unmatched. The CDR3 spans 14 residues. CDR3 in amino acids: CASSTAQGALGYTF. For the CDR3, the DNA is TGTGCCAGTAGTACGGCACAGGGGGCATTGGGCTACACCTTC.

This clone was seen just once. This sequence joins TRBV7-9 and TRBJ2-1, with D unresolved. V was cut by 3 bases and J by 4 bases, with 7 bases left in between. The CDR3 length is 13 residues. Germline assignment: CDR1 SEHNR and CDR2 FQNEAQ (reference sequence). CDR3 loop: CASSFGQYNEQFF. The CDR3 DNA is TGTGCCAGCAGCTTTGGCCAGTACAATGAGCAGTTCTTC.

The chain uses TRBV19 and TRBJ2-1; TRBD2 aligns across 12 bases. Germline CDR1 and CDR2: LNHDA and SQIVND (reference sequence). Trimming removed 5 bases from V and 12 bases from J; junction bases left unmatched: 20. This CDR3 is built from 18 residues. The CDR3 DNA is TGTGCCAGTAGTGTTTGGGGGGCTAGCGGGAGGGCCGATCAGGGGCAGTTCTTC. Translating gives CASSVWGASGRADQGQFF.

The rearrangement links TRBV5-6 to TRBJ2-2, with D uncertain. The CDR3 length is 15 residues. Germline V gives CDR1 SGHDT, CDR2 YYEEEE. V was clipped by 0 bases and J by 3 bases, with 9 bases between them. The CDR3 sequence is CASSLGRPYTGELFF. The CDR3 DNA is TGTGCCAGCAGCTTGGGCAGGCCTTACACCGGGGAGCTGTTTTTT.

This clone is a singleton in its sample. The chain couples TRBV7-9 to TRBJ1-2; 10 nucleotides line up with TRBD1. V shed 5 bases, J shed 0 bases, and the junction held 3 bases outside the gene matches. The CDR3 totals 15 residues. Germline values: CDR1 SEHNR, CDR2 FQNEAQ (reference sequence). CDR3 sequence: CASSHGTGANYGYTF. The DNA of the CDR3 is TGTGCCAGCAGCCACGGGACAGGGGCTAACTATGGCTACACCTTC.

The chain carries TRBV4-1 and TRBJ2-1; 7 bases align to TRBD1. CDR3 size: 14 residues. CDR1 and CDR2 from the germline V gene are MGHRA and YSYEKL. Losses at the gene ends were 3 bases for V and 9 bases for J; bases not matched to a gene: 8. The CDR3 nucleotides read TGCGCCAGCAGCCATGACATCAGGGGGACTGAGCAGTTCTTC. Translated, it gives CASSHDIRGTEQFF.

The V call is TRBV5-1, the J call TRBJ1-1; D remains unclear. CDR1 is SGHRS and CDR2 is YFSETQ in the germline V gene. Trimming removed 2 bases at V and 6 bases at J, with 11 bases between. The CDR3 length is 13 residues. CDR3 sequence (DNA): TGCGCCAGCAGCTTTACAGTCCTATCTGAAGCTTTCTTT. It is translated as CASSFTVLSEAFF. Together with reference TRBV5-1 and TRBJ1-1, the CDR3 gives the full variable domain: KAGVTQTPRYLIKTRGQQVTLSCSPISGHRSVSWYQQTPGQGLQFLFEYFSETQRNKGNFPGRFSGRQFSNSRSEMNVSTLELGDSALYLCASSFTVLSEAFFGQGTRLTVV.

In this sample, this clone turned up once. The rearrangement uses TRBV5-1 and TRBJ2-5; TRBD2 matches at 15 bases. The CDR3 loop spans 17 amino acids. With 3 bases clipped from V and 4 bases from J, the junction kept 7 bases outside the gene matches. Looked up from germline, CDR1 is SGHRS and CDR2 is YFSETQ. The CDR3 region is CASSSRTSGGAVETQYF. DNA for the CDR3: TGCGCCAGCAGCTCCCGGACTAGCGGGGGGGCCGTAGAGACCCAGTACTTC.

V usage is TRBV9 and J usage is TRBJ1-3, with 7 bases identical to TRBD1. CDR1 is SGDLS, CDR2 YYNGEE, per germline. The CDR3 covers 14 residues. J lost 6 bases, V lost 2 bases, and 5 bases had no gene match. CDR3 nucleotide sequence: TGTGCCAGCAGCGTGACAGGGTTCGAAAACACCATATATTTT. It is translated as CASSVTGFENTIYF.

This clone was counted between two and nine times. This chain links TRBV2 with TRBJ2-2; the match to TRBD1 covers 7 bases. Losses at the gene ends were 2 bases for V and 0 bases for J; bases not matched to a gene: 12. CDR1 is SNHLY and CDR2 is FYNNEI in the germline V gene. The CDR3 runs 19 residues. CDR3 protein: CASSEPTDRRSANTGELFF. In DNA, the CDR3 is TGTGCCAGCAGTGAACCTACGGACAGGCGATCCGCGAACACCGGGGAGCTGTTTTTT.

The V and J genes are TRBV2 and TRBJ2-7, with 9 bases matching TRBD1. The CDR3 is made up of 15 amino acids. Germline CDR1 reads SNHLY; CDR2 reads FYNNEI. V lost 2 bases, J lost 5 bases, and 7 bases stayed unmatched. The CDR3 is CASSEYRTGADEQYV. The CDR3 coding sequence is TGTGCCAGCAGTGAATATCGGACAGGGGCGGACGAGCAGTACGTC.

This clone is classed as medium-sized. This sequence joins TRBV5-1 and TRBJ2-4, with D perhaps TRBD1 (5 bases). Germline V gives CDR1 SGHRS, CDR2 YFSETQ. The CDR3 has 17 residues. The V and J ends lost 1 base and 4 bases respectively, with 18 bases between them. CDR3 DNA sequence: TGCGCCAGCAGCTTGAACCAGGGTGGTAGTCGGAAAAACATTCAGTACTTC. It codes for CASSLNQGGSRKNIQYF.

The chain is built from TRBV27 and TRBJ2-1; the match to TRBD2 covers 11 bases. The CDR3 consists of 15 residues. From germline, CDR1 is MNHEY and CDR2 SMNVEV (reference sequence). After removal of 8 bases from V and 5 bases from J, the junction contained 8 bases not matched to a gene. Here the CDR3 reads CASGGGTSGNNEQFF. CDR3 bases: TGTGCCAGCGGGGGGGGGACTAGCGGAAACAATGAGCAGTTCTTC.

This clone was picked up a small number of times. V and J are TRBV12-5 and TRBJ1-3; D is ambiguous. The CDR3 is 13 residues long. Germline V gives CDR1 LGHNT, CDR2 FRNRAP. V was pared by 3 bases and J by 8 bases, with 11 bases between. CDR3 protein: CASGFIFEDTIYF. The CDR3 region has the DNA TGTGCTAGTGGTTTCATTTTCGAGGACACCATATATTTT.

The rearrangement uses TRBV11-1 and TRBJ2-5; 7 bases map to TRBD2. Trimming at V came to 5 bases and at J to 5 bases, leaving 8 bases not matched to a gene. In germline, CDR1 is SGHAT, CDR2 FQDESV (reference sequence). The CDR3 runs 14 residues. The CDR3 nucleotides are TGTGCCAGCAGCCGACGGAGCGGGGTCGAGACCCAGTACTTC. Translated, it gives CASSRRSGVETQYF.

This clone was counted a few times. V gene TRBV7-9 combines with J gene TRBJ2-2; perhaps TRBD2 as D (5 bases). The germline V gene has CDR1 SEHNR and CDR2 FQNEAQ (reference sequence). This CDR3 is 12 amino acids long. Trimming removed 5 bases from V and 5 bases from J, with 6 bases in between. The CDR3 is CASSPGTGELFF. The CDR3 DNA sequence: TGTGCCAGCAGCCCGGGGACCGGGGAGCTGTTTTTT.

This clone has only one observation. This sequence joins TRBV29-1 and TRBJ2-7; perhaps TRBD1 as D (5 bases). In germline, CDR1 is SQVTM, CDR2 ANQGSEA. The CDR3 is made up of 13 amino acids. The germline V and J ends were trimmed by 4 bases and 2 bases, with 12 bases remaining between them. CDR3 amino acids: CSVGSRQTYEQYF. CDR3 nucleotide sequence: TGCAGCGTTGGTTCGAGACAGACCTACGAGCAGTACTTC.

CDR3 in amino acids: CASSPGGSYNSPLHF. CDR3 nucleotides: TGTGCCAGCAGCCCAGGGGGATCCTATAATTCACCCCTCCACTTT. This chain links TRBV7-8 with TRBJ1-6; 7 bases align to TRBD1. From germline, CDR1 is SGHVS and CDR2 FQNEAQ. Unmatched junction bases numbered 2, after V lost 5 bases and J lost 1 base. This CDR3 contains 15 residues.

This chain connects TRBV5-6 to TRBJ2-1; TRBD1 agrees at 7 bases. V trimming: 1 base; J trimming: 0 bases; junction bases outside the gene matches: 7. Germline CDR1 SGHDT, CDR2 YYEEEE. This CDR3 comprises 17 residues. The CDR3 loop reads CASSLRDRFFSYNEQFF. The CDR3 bases are TGTGCCAGCAGCTTGCGGGACAGATTCTTCTCCTACAATGAGCAGTTCTTC.

V is TRBV7-6 and J is TRBJ1-4; 7 bases match TRBD1. This CDR3 region has 15 residues. The V gene end was trimmed by 5 bases and the J gene end by 5 bases; junction bases not matched to a gene: 8. Germline assignment: CDR1 SGHVS and CDR2 FNYEAQ. The CDR3 DNA follows: TGTGCCAGCAGCGAATCGGACAGGACAAATGAAAAACTGTTTTTT. Protein: CASSESDRTNEKLFF.

J is TRBJ1-2 and V is TRBV2; 8 nucleotides line up with TRBD1. Germline V gives CDR1 SNHLY, CDR2 FYNNEI. The CDR3 contains 13 residues. V was clipped by 7 bases and J by 7 bases; unmatched bases: 8. CDR3 coding DNA: TGTGCCAGCAAGTTGTCAGGGGGCGGTGGCTACACCTTC. It is translated as CASKLSGGGGYTF.